These 21 T cell receptor beta chains were sequenced from one sample in a study of T cells in Graves' hyperthyroidism and ophthalmopathy. TCR beta CDR3 regions were amplified from RNA. HTBI primers were used for first-round RT-PCR of the TCR CDR3. One entry per CDR3 protein results from TCRdb running MiXCR on the multiplex PCR reads. The sample has under 350,000 distinct CDR3 sequences, about 17% seen once; the top ten hold 55% to 60%. Sequencing input: blood. These receptors originate from a woman in her fifties or sixties with Graves' ophthalmopathy.

In its sample, this clonotype was seen many times. The rearrangement links TRBV11-2 to TRBJ2-3; no clear D gene. Trimming pared 3 bases from V and 0 bases from J, leaving 22 bases between. Germline V gives CDR1 SGHAT, CDR2 FQNNGV. CDR3 length: 19 residues. The chain's CDR3 is CASSLPDRVVTSSTDTQYF. The CDR3 coding sequence is TGTGCCAGCAGCTTGCCGGACCGGGTCGTCACCTCTAGCACAGATACGCAGTATTTT.

Regarding this clonotype: A much larger clone differs from this one at a single base, so this may be a read error. The rearrangement uses TRBV6-4 and TRBJ2-5; D call uncertain. Germline values: CDR1 MRHNA, CDR2 SNTAGT. The CDR3 extends over 14 amino acids. For the CDR3, the DNA is TGTGCCAGCAGTTACTCGACTGGGCTCGCGACCCAGTACTTC. Translating it yields CASSYSTGLATQYF.

Points on this clonotype: A junction end diverges from the germline sequence, so it may reflect a read error. The V gene is TRBV11-3, the J gene TRBJ2-3; 9 nucleotides match TRBD1. The CDR3 runs 16 residues. The germline V gene encodes CDR1 SGHNT and CDR2 YENEEA. In DNA form, the CDR3 reads TGTGCCGGCAGCTTAGATGGGACAGGGAACACAGATACGCAATATTTT. This sequence encodes CAGSLDGTGNTDTQYF.

The V call is TRBV6-2 or TRBV6-3, the J call TRBJ1-6, with TRBD1 matching 7 bases. The junction had 17 bases not matched to a gene; V was cut back by 11 bases and J by 13 bases. Looked up from germline, CDR1 is MNHEY and CDR2 is SVGEGT. The CDR3 runs 14 residues. CDR3: CAGEQGSSGAPLHF. CDR3 coding DNA: TGTGCCGGGGAACAGGGGTCGTCGGGTGCGCCCCTCCACTTT.

To note about this clonotype: Just one base apart from a much larger clone, this may be a read error. The CDR3 DNA reads as TGCAGTGCTAGAGGGGTGACAGGGGTTTTGACCCAGTTCTTC. Translation gives CSARGVTGVLTQFF. V is TRBV20-1 and J is TRBJ2-1; 8 nucleotides align to TRBD1. J lost 13 bases, V lost 1 base, and 12 bases had no gene match. The germline gives CDR1 DFQATT, CDR2 SNEGSKA (reference sequence). This CDR3 is built from 14 residues.

A few counts support this clonotype. The chain employs TRBV9 and TRBJ1-2, with D unclear. Deletions cut 2 bases from V and 3 bases from J, with 14 bases between. Germline-derived CDR1 and CDR2 are SGDLS and YYNGEE. The CDR3 spans 15 residues. CDR3 bases: TGTGCCAGCAGCGTCGGCCAGAGCAACTACTATGGCTACACCTTC. It codes for CASSVGQSNYYGYTF.

This chain connects TRBV4-1 to TRBJ2-7; D gene uncertain. This CDR3 is 15 amino acids long. From germline, CDR1 is MGHRA and CDR2 YSYEKL. Trimming cost V 0 bases and J 3 bases, with 12 bases left between them. CDR3 region: CASSQDQRVVYEQYF. The CDR3 nucleotides are TGCGCCAGCAGCCAAGATCAAAGGGTCGTCTACGAGCAGTACTTC.

Only a few counts were recorded for this clonotype. This rearrangement joins TRBV4-3 to TRBJ2-2; 7 positions match TRBD1. Germline V CDR1 and CDR2: LGHNA, YSLEER. V trimming: 2 bases; J trimming: 0 bases; junction bases outside the gene matches: 3. The CDR3 length is 16 residues. CDR3 sequence (DNA): TGCGCCAGCAGCCAAATGACAGGGACGAACACCGGGGAGCTGTTTTTT. Translated: CASSQMTGTNTGELFF.

This clonotype was counted at least ten times. The chain employs TRBV24-1 and TRBJ2-3; no clear D. Trimming removed 1 base at V and 7 bases at J, with 5 bases between. The CDR3 totals 12 residues. Germline V gene data show CDR1 as KGHDR and CDR2 as SFDVKD. The CDR3 DNA sequence: TGTGCCACCAGTGATTTTTCTCATACGCAGTATTTT. It encodes CATSDFSHTQYF.

A few counts support this clonotype. The chain couples TRBV6-2 or TRBV6-3 to TRBJ1-5; D remains unclear. This CDR3 contains 17 residues. The germline gives CDR1 MNHEY, CDR2 SVGEGT. V was trimmed by 2 bases and J by 0 bases, leaving 14 bases between them. As DNA, the CDR3 is TGTGCCAGCAGTTACCCCCCGGGAGACTATAGCAATCAGCCCCAGCATTTT. Amino acids: CASSYPPGDYSNQPQHF.

CDR3 in amino acids: CSVRRKTNTGELFF. The CDR3 region has the DNA TGCAGCGTTCGAAGAAAGACGAACACCGGGGAGCTGTTTTTT. The chain has TRBV29-1 and TRBJ2-2; D is unresolved. V lost 5 bases and J 0 bases, leaving 10 bases between the germline ends. CDR1 SQVTM and CDR2 ANQGSEA come from the germline V gene. There are 14 residues in the CDR3.

This clonotype has at least ten counts. The rearrangement uses TRBV7-2 and TRBJ1-2, with 7 bases fitting TRBD1. The CDR3 has 15 amino acids. The V gene end was trimmed by 5 bases and the J gene end by 4 bases; junction bases not matched to a gene: 10. Germline V lookup: CDR1 SGHTA, CDR2 FQGNSA. The CDR3 DNA follows: TGTGCCAGCAGCCGAGATAGGGGGCGAGGCTATGGCTACACCTTC. This sequence encodes CASSRDRGRGYGYTF.

This clonotype was picked up many times. V gene TRBV7-9 combines with J gene TRBJ2-3, with 9 bases identical to TRBD2. The germline CDR1 and CDR2 sequences are SEHNR and FQNEAQ (reference sequence). V was pared by 3 bases and J by 5 bases, with 6 bases of the junction left unmatched. The length of the CDR3 is 15 residues. CDR3 nucleotide sequence: TGTGCCAGCAGCTTGCGCGGGGGGGCCGGAGATACGCAGTATTTT. This encodes CASSLRGGAGDTQYF.

This chain connects TRBV7-2 to TRBJ2-7; TRBD1 matches 8 bases. The V gene's germline CDR1 is SGHTA and CDR2 FQGNSA. The V and J ends lost 0 bases and 3 bases, in that order; junction bases with no gene match: 4. This CDR3 spans 15 amino acids. This CDR3 is CASSLADRVGYEQYF. CDR3 nucleotide sequence: TGTGCCAGCAGCTTAGCGGACAGGGTCGGCTACGAGCAGTACTTC.

The rearrangement joins TRBV18 to TRBJ2-7, with unresolved D. The V end lost 1 base, the J end lost 2 bases, and 21 bases lay between the germline ends. Germline V gene sequence: CDR1 KGHSH, CDR2 LQKENI. The CDR3 has 18 residues. CDR3 sequence reads: CASSPLASGRTAAYEQYF. As DNA, the CDR3 is TGTGCCAGCTCACCACTTGCGTCAGGTAGGACGGCGGCCTACGAGCAGTACTTC.

This clonotype has just a few counts. The chain joins TRBV10-3 to TRBJ2-1, with D possibly being TRBD1 (6 bases). V dropped 7 bases and J dropped 1 base, with 11 bases sitting between them. CDR1 is ENHRY and CDR2 is SYGVKD in the germline V gene. The CDR3 has 14 residues. This CDR3 is CAIIRTASYNEQFF. As DNA, the CDR3 is TGTGCCATCATCCGGACAGCTTCCTACAATGAGCAGTTCTTC.

In this sample, this clonotype turned up many times. This chain uses TRBV5-1 with TRBJ1-2, with D tentatively TRBD1 (5 bases). Germline lookup yields CDR1 SGHRS and CDR2 YFSETQ. The CDR3 contains 13 residues. V lost 0 bases and J 4 bases, leaving 7 bases between the germline ends. CDR3 sequence reads: CASSLDRSYGYTF. CDR3 bases: TGCGCCAGCAGCTTGGACAGGAGCTATGGCTACACCTTC. Full variable domain (missing parts from reference TRBV5-1 and TRBJ1-2): KAGVTQTPRYLIKTRGQQVTLSCSPISGHRSVSWYQQTPGQGLQFLFEYFSETQRNKGNFPGRFSGRQFSNSRSEMNVSTLELGDSALYLCASSLDRSYGYTFGSGTRLTVV.

The CDR3 DNA reads TGTGCCAGTAGTATTAGAACAGACACTGAAGCTTTCTTT. Residues: CASSIRTDTEAFF. V and J are TRBV19 and TRBJ1-1; D gene uncertain. This CDR3 comprises 13 residues. CDR1 LNHDA and CDR2 SQIVND come from the germline V gene (reference sequence). V was clipped by 3 bases and J by 3 bases, with 8 bases between them.

The V gene is TRBV9, the J gene TRBJ1-5; possibly TRBD1 for D (5 bases). Trimming pared 4 bases from V and 0 bases from J, leaving 14 bases between. The CDR3 is made up of 16 amino acids. Germline CDR1 and CDR2: SGDLS and YYNGEE. This CDR3 is CASSLGGGDSNQPQHF. CDR3 in DNA: TGTGCCAGCAGCTTGGGGGGGGGGGATAGCAATCAGCCCCAGCATTTT.

This clonotype was observed a single time. This chain joins TRBV5-4 and TRBJ1-1; no firm D call. V was trimmed by 0 bases and J by 0 bases, leaving 9 bases between them. The V gene's germline CDR1 is SGHNT and CDR2 YYREEE (reference sequence). CDR3 length: 15 residues. The CDR3, as DNA: TGTGCCAGCAGCTTGGCCGGGAACTTGAACACTGAAGCTTTCTTT. Residues: CASSLAGNLNTEAFF.

This clonotype was detected many times. The chain uses TRBV12-3 or TRBV12-4 and TRBJ2-6; D is possibly TRBD2 (5 bases). V was shortened by 5 bases and J by 4 bases, with 9 bases between the two germline ends. This CDR3 region has 14 residues. CDR3 nucleotide sequence: TGTGCCAGCAGTCAGAGGGAAGGGGCCAACGTCCTGACTTTC. This codes for CASSQREGANVLTF.